Presented here are 28 T cell receptor beta chains from one specimen sequenced in a study of CD8+CD57+ T cells in acquired aplastic anemia. Template material for TCR beta VDJ and CDR3 profiling consisted of genomic DNA. TCRdb reanalysed the reads using MiXCR and keeps one entry per CDR3 protein. The sample consists of roughly 170,000 distinct CDR3 sequences, around 50% of them appearing once. Before being chosen for sequencing, patients had shown CD8+CD57+ cell expansion by flow cytometry. The sample consisted of sorted CD4+, CD8+, or CD8+CD57+ T cells (not recorded which) from PBMCs. The source is a human donor with aplastic anemia.

The gene calls are TRBV7-2 and TRBJ1-2; D is unclear. The CDR3 consists of 15 residues. Germline loops: CDR1 SGHTA, CDR2 FQGNSA. Trimming stripped 4 bases from V and 4 bases from J, with 16 bases between. In DNA, the CDR3 is TGTGCCAGCAGCTCTCGCCGGGGTGAGGGCTATGGCTACACCTTC. Translated, it gives CASSSRRGEGYGYTF.

A word on this clonotype: Sequence at one end of the junction differs from germline and may be a read error. This chain links TRBV10-1 with TRBJ2-7; D is possibly TRBD2 (5 bases). Germline V gene lookup returns CDR1 WNHNN and CDR2 SYGVQD (reference sequence). The CDR3 is 15 residues long. CDR3 in amino acids: CASGDWRNLGYEQYF. The CDR3 bases are TGCGCCAGCGGTGATTGGAGGAACCTCGGCTACGAGCAGTACTTC.

The CDR3 loop is CASSLGLDNSYEQYF. CDR3 nucleotide sequence: TGTGCCAGCAGCTTGGGACTAGACAACTCCTACGAGCAGTACTTC. This sequence joins TRBV5-4 and TRBJ2-7; a weak D match, TRBD2 (6 bases). The CDR3 runs 15 residues. V dropped 0 bases and J dropped 0 bases, with 10 bases sitting between them. CDR1 SGHNT and CDR2 YYREEE come from the germline V gene (reference sequence).

This clonotype was seen ten or more times. This rearrangement joins TRBV5-1 to TRBJ1-2; TRBD1 matches 11 bases. Germline V lookup: CDR1 SGHRS, CDR2 YFSETQ. Trimming at V came to 0 bases and at J to 7 bases, leaving 17 bases not matched to a gene. The CDR3 totals 19 residues. As DNA, the CDR3 is TGCGCCAGCAGCTTGGTGATCGGTCCTGGACAGGGGGCTTCCGGTGGCTACACCTTC. It yields the protein CASSLVIGPGQGASGGYTF.

J is TRBJ2-7 and V is TRBV7-3; 7 bases are a match to TRBD1. V shed 2 bases and J 2 bases; nucleotides not matched to a gene: 3. CDR3 length: 14 residues. Germline V CDR1 and CDR2: SGHTA, FQGTGA. The DNA of the CDR3 is TGTGCCAGCAGCTTAGTACAGGGGCCCTACGAGCAGTACTTC. It encodes CASSLVQGPYEQYF.

This clonotype was seen ten or more times. V usage is TRBV24-1 and J usage is TRBJ2-6, with D uncertain. Trimming pared 4 bases from V and 1 base from J, leaving 13 bases between. CDR3 length equals 17 residues. The germline gives CDR1 KGHDR, CDR2 SFDVKD. As DNA, the CDR3 is TGTGCCACCAGTGACTCTACACAATTTTCTGGGGCCAACGTCCTGACTTTC. It translates to CATSDSTQFSGANVLTF.

The genes are TRBV12-3 or TRBV12-4 and TRBJ1-2; the D is unclear. V lost 6 bases and J 3 bases, leaving 11 bases between the germline ends. The CDR3 is 13 amino acids. The CDR3 coding sequence is TGTGCCAGCAGCCTGAGGCAGGACTATGGCTACACCTTC. This translates into CASSLRQDYGYTF.

V gene TRBV29-1 combines with J gene TRBJ1-2; no clear D gene. Germline CDR1 and CDR2: SQVTM and ANQGSEA. This CDR3 comprises 14 residues. The V end lost 8 bases, the J end lost 0 bases, and 16 bases lay between the germline ends. This chain's CDR3 is CSTLTAGANYGYTF. The CDR3, as DNA: TGCAGCACATTGACGGCGGGAGCTAACTATGGCTACACCTTC.

This chain uses TRBV12-5 with TRBJ1-5, with D tentatively TRBD1 (5 bases). Per the germline V gene, CDR1 is LGHNT and CDR2 is FRNRAP. The CDR3 sequence is 15 residues long. The germline V and J ends were trimmed by 7 bases and 0 bases, with 13 bases remaining between them. The CDR3 is CASARDGNSNQPQHF. As DNA, the CDR3 is TGTGCTAGTGCCCGGGACGGAAATAGCAATCAGCCCCAGCATTTT.

The chain carries TRBV27 and TRBJ2-5, with D uncertain. Germline loops: CDR1 MNHEY, CDR2 SMNVEV (reference sequence). V lost 6 bases and J lost 5, with 10 bases in between. CDR3 size: 12 residues. The CDR3 region has the DNA TGTGCCAGCAGGGGGATTTTGGAGACCCAGTACTTC. It codes for CASRGILETQYF.

This clonotype was observed many times. The chain joins TRBV19 to TRBJ1-6; D remains ambiguous. Germline CDR1 reads LNHDA; CDR2 reads SQIVND (reference sequence). Trimming removed 3 bases at V and 7 bases at J, with 13 bases between. This CDR3 spans 15 amino acids. For the CDR3, the DNA is TGTGCCAGTAGTATGATGTCCGGGGAAAATTCACCCCTCCACTTT. Translating it yields CASSMMSGENSPLHF.

This clonotype was recorded a few times. This may come from a read error, since a much larger clone is one base off. The chain recombines TRBV7-9 with TRBJ2-4; D is ambiguous. V was pared by 4 bases and J by 8 bases, with 9 bases between. Germline values: CDR1 SEHNR, CDR2 FQNEAQ (reference sequence). The CDR3 has 12 residues. The CDR3 DNA reads as TGTGCCAGCAGCTCCCTCAGAGACATTCAGTACTTC. It yields the protein CASSSLRDIQYF.

This chain links TRBV4-2 with TRBJ2-3; maybe TRBD1 (5 bases). V was cut by 0 bases and J by 2 bases, with 9 bases left in between. Germline V gene sequence: CDR1 LGHNA, CDR2 YNFKEQ. There are 15 residues in the CDR3. The DNA of the CDR3 is TGTGCCAGCAGCCAAGACCAGGGATTCACAGATACGCAGTATTTT. Amino acids: CASSQDQGFTDTQYF.

The chain is built from TRBV10-3 and TRBJ1-6; maybe TRBD1 (5 bases). V was pared by 3 bases and J by 4 bases, with 13 bases between. Germline CDR1 reads ENHRY; CDR2 reads SYGVKD. There are 16 residues in the CDR3. CDR3 DNA: TGTGCCATCAGTGATTCAACAGGCAATTATAATTCACCCCTCCACTTT. This translates into CAISDSTGNYNSPLHF.

This clonotype was observed a handful of times. The J gene is TRBJ2-1, the V gene TRBV20-1, with D hard to call. Germline lookup yields CDR1 DFQATT and CDR2 SNEGSKA (reference sequence). The CDR3 runs 12 residues. The V end was cut by 7 bases, the J end by 5 bases, with 12 bases between. Here the CDR3 DNA reads TGCAGTGTGTGGGCCTATGACAATGAGCAGTTCTTC. Amino acid sequence: CSVWAYDNEQFF.

This sequence joins TRBV2 and TRBJ1-2; D gene uncertain. This CDR3 has 13 amino acids. Germline V gene lookup returns CDR1 SNHLY and CDR2 FYNNEI. The ends were cut back, 11 bases at V and 4 bases at J, with 17 bases in the middle. The CDR3 sequence: CASYAGDSYGYTF. The DNA for the CDR3 is TGTGCCTCGTACGCTGGAGATAGCTATGGCTACACCTTC. Supplemented by reference TRBV2 and TRBJ1-2, the full variable domain reads EPEVTQTPSHQVTQMGQEVILRCVPISNHLYFYWYRQILGQKVEFLVSFYNNEISEKSEIFDDQFSVERPDGSNFTLKIRSTKLEDSAMYFCASYAGDSYGYTFGSGTRLTVV.

In this sample, this clonotype turned up many times. The CDR3 sequence: CASSYTQDRDLETQYF. CDR3 nucleotide sequence: TGTGCCAGCAGTTACACTCAGGACAGGGACCTGGAGACCCAGTACTTC. The V call is TRBV6-2 or TRBV6-3, the J call TRBJ2-5; 8 nucleotides match TRBD1. V lost 2 bases and J lost 5; bases outside the gene matches: 10. This CDR3 has 16 amino acids. Germline values: CDR1 MNHEY, CDR2 SVGEGT.

This clonotype came up many times. The chain uses TRBV4-1 and TRBJ1-1; D ambiguous. Germline V gives CDR1 MGHRA, CDR2 YSYEKL. CDR3 size: 16 residues. The germline V and J ends were trimmed by 1 base and 1 base, with 13 bases remaining between them. The CDR3 nucleotides read TGCGCCAGCAGCCAAGGGGTTTTTGTGGGGAACACTGAAGCTTTCTTT. Translation: CASSQGVFVGNTEAFF.

This chain links TRBV7-9 with TRBJ1-2; D ambiguous. V lost 4 bases and J 2 bases, leaving 11 bases between the germline ends. Germline CDR1 reads SEHNR; CDR2 reads FQNEAQ (reference sequence). This CDR3 spans 14 amino acids. CDR3 bases: TGTGCCAGCAGCTACGAGGCGCAGAACTATGGCTACACCTTC. It translates to CASSYEAQNYGYTF.

This clonotype was counted many times. DNA of the CDR3: TGTGCCACCAGTGCCCTGGGGACAGGGGCCACAGATACGCAGTATTTT. It specifies CATSALGTGATDTQYF. This chain connects TRBV24-1 to TRBJ2-3; 10 positions agree with TRBD1. This CDR3 region has 16 residues. The V gene end was trimmed by 5 bases and the J gene end by 2 bases; junction bases not matched to a gene: 6. CDR1 and CDR2 from the germline V gene are KGHDR and SFDVKD.

This clonotype was observed many times. This chain uses TRBV24-1 with TRBJ2-7; 11 bases match TRBD1. The CDR3 spans 17 residues. From germline, CDR1 is KGHDR and CDR2 SFDVKD. Trimming at V came to 6 bases and at J to 5 bases, leaving 14 bases not matched to a gene. The CDR3 region has the DNA TGTGCCACCAGTAGCCGAGGCCACGGGACAGGGGGGCACGAGCAGTACTTC. It codes for CATSSRGHGTGGHEQYF.

A remark on this clonotype: A clone one base away is much larger, so this may be a read error. This sequence joins TRBV6-6 and TRBJ2-7; perhaps TRBD1 as D (6 bases). This CDR3 comprises 14 residues. Germline CDR1 MNHNY, CDR2 SVGAGI (reference sequence). The CDR3 loop is CASIYAGAPYEQYF. The CDR3 DNA sequence: TGTGCCAGCATTTACGCAGGGGCCCCCTACGAGCAGTACTTC.

The table lists this clonotype with a few counts. The chain carries TRBV19 and TRBJ2-3; no definite D call. V gave up 6 bases and J gave up 2 bases, with 9 bases separating them. Germline-derived CDR1 and CDR2 are LNHDA and SQIVND (reference sequence). There are 13 residues in the CDR3. The DNA of the CDR3 is TGTGCCAGTAGCCTGGCCCCCACAGATACGCAGTATTTT. Translating gives CASSLAPTDTQYF.

V usage is TRBV20-1 and J usage is TRBJ2-1, with unresolved D. The CDR3 totals 14 residues. Germline V lookup: CDR1 DFQATT, CDR2 SNEGSKA (reference sequence). Trimming stripped 0 bases from V and 12 bases from J, with 18 bases between. The CDR3 protein is CSARDQTSGTAQFF. CDR3 nucleotides: TGCAGTGCTAGAGACCAAACCTCCGGAACCGCGCAGTTCTTC.

Worth noting for this clonotype: One end of the junction fails to match germline, which may point to a read error. The CDR3 bases are TGCAGTGCTAGACCCGGGACAACGAACACTGAAGCTTTCTTC. Residues: CSARPGTTNTEAFF. This rearrangement joins TRBV20-1 to TRBJ1-1; D perhaps matches TRBD1 (6 bases). The CDR3 runs 14 residues. Germline V CDR1 and CDR2: DFQATT, SNEGSKA (reference sequence).

This clonotype was detected only a few times. The chain carries TRBV2 and TRBJ2-7; D is perhaps TRBD1 or TRBD2 (6 bases each). The CDR3 has 14 amino acids. CDR1 and CDR2 (germline): SNHLY, FYNNEI. The V end was cut by 9 bases, the J end by 0 bases, with 15 bases between. The CDR3, as DNA: TGTGCCAGGGGTCCGGGGGCCTTCTCCTACGAGCAGTACTTC. As protein: CARGPGAFSYEQYF.

This chain joins TRBV10-3 and TRBJ2-7, with D possibly being TRBD2 (5 bases). The CDR3 has 13 residues. Germline V lookup: CDR1 ENHRY, CDR2 SYGVKD. Trimming pared 6 bases from V and 0 bases from J, leaving 9 bases between. CDR3 nucleotides: TGTGCCATCAGCGGACTCAGCTCCTACGAGCAGTACTTC. Translation: CAISGLSSYEQYF.

This clonotype was found a few times. This rearrangement joins TRBV2 to TRBJ1-1; the match to TRBD1 covers 8 bases. With 6 bases clipped from V and 0 bases from J, the junction kept 6 bases outside the gene matches. The CDR3 contains 15 residues. Germline-derived CDR1 and CDR2 are SNHLY and FYNNEI. The CDR3 spells CASRQGAGMNTEAFF. The CDR3 DNA reads TGTGCCAGCAGGCAGGGGGCGGGGATGAACACTGAAGCTTTCTTT.